The 5 T cell receptor beta chains in this list originate from one sample, sequenced in a study of cytomegalovirus exposure and HLA in healthy donors. Amplification used 60 Vbeta primers and 13 Jbeta primers. The assay was immunoSEQ multiplex PCR, and TCRdb's table has in-frame clones only and misses some. Here the sample spans fewer than 120,000 clones, 60% to 85% being singletons. Sequenced sample: PBMCs. The receptors were gathered from a woman aged 55-70 years in good health and CMV-seropositive.

This clone was observed a handful of times. This chain uses TRBV10-3 with TRBJ1-1, with 9 positions matching TRBD1. Trimming at V came to 0 bases and at J to 1 base, leaving 6 bases not matched to a gene. The CDR3 loop spans 17 amino acids. CDR1 is ENHRY, CDR2 SYGVKD, per germline. As DNA, the CDR3 is TGTGCCATCAGTGAGTCCGCTACAGGGGGCAGGAACACTGAAGCTTTCTTT. Its translation: CAISESATGGRNTEAFF.

The rearrangement uses TRBV11-2 and TRBJ1-1, with D perhaps TRBD1 (6 bases). CDR1 and CDR2 from the germline V gene are SGHAT and FQNNGV. V dropped 1 base and J dropped 4 bases, with 13 bases sitting between them. The length of the CDR3 is 15 residues. DNA of the CDR3: TGTGCCAGCAGCTTAGGTCGGCCGACAGGCACTGAAGCTTTCTTT. It translates to CASSLGRPTGTEAFF.

This clone was counted only a few times. The rearrangement links TRBV5-4 to TRBJ2-5, with D uncertain. CDR1 SGHNT and CDR2 YYREEE come from the germline V gene (reference sequence). The CDR3 extends over 12 amino acids. Deletions cut 3 bases from V and 0 bases from J, with 3 bases between. CDR3 amino acids: CASSSYQETQYF. The DNA of the CDR3 is TGTGCCAGCAGCTCCTACCAAGAGACCCAGTACTTC.

This clone showed up just once. This chain uses TRBV6-6 with TRBJ1-1; 9 nucleotides line up with TRBD1. The CDR3 has 14 amino acids. V trimming: 5 bases; J trimming: 5 bases; junction bases outside the gene matches: 6. From germline, CDR1 is MNHNY and CDR2 SVGAGI (reference sequence). The CDR3 spells CASSIRQGGTEAFF. CDR3 sequence (DNA): TGTGCCAGCAGTATAAGACAGGGGGGAACTGAAGCTTTCTTT.

The chain links TRBV6-5 to TRBJ2-1; 11 positions match TRBD1. Germline V lookup: CDR1 MNHEY, CDR2 SVGAGI. After removal of 8 bases from V and 2 bases from J, the junction contained 5 bases not matched to a gene. The CDR3 has 15 amino acids. The CDR3 DNA reads TGTGCCAGCTACCGGGACAGGGGGACCTACAATGAGCAGTTCTTC. Protein sequence: CASYRDRGTYNEQFF.